This TCR beta chain was recorded in a study of T cells in Graves' hyperthyroidism and ophthalmopathy. Study as a whole: Specimen type is peripheral blood, collected at initial diagnosis prior to any treatment. Findings and caveats of the study: Most clonotypes that expanded in the thyroid above 0.001 also showed up in blood.

This clonotype was counted many times. What it binds is not known. Germline V gives CDR1 SGHTS, CDR2 YDEGEE. Trimming removed 9 bases from V and 9 bases from J; junction bases left unmatched: 8. The CDR3 length is 12 residues. An approximately 9.8 ml volume of fresh peripheral blood provided the PBMCs. What was amplified from RNA transcripts were TCR beta CDR3 regions. The TCR CDR3 first-round RT-PCR relied on the HTBI primer set. TCRdb re-derived calls from the multiplex PCR reads in MiXCR, one entry per CDR3 protein. Here the sample spans 550,000 to 650,000 distinct CDR3 sequences, roughly 13% being singletons.

This clonotype was sampled from a woman in her thirties with Graves' hyperthyroidism that later progressed to Graves' ophthalmopathy. This chain connects TRBV5-8 to TRBJ2-4, with TRBD1 matching 8 bases. Sequenced input: blood. The CDR3 bases are TGTGCCACGCGGACAGGGAGATTCATTCAGTACTTC. Encoded protein: CATRTGRFIQYF. The entire variable domain, with the rest obtained from reference TRBV5-8 and TRBJ2-4, is as follows: EAGVTQSPTHLIKTRGQQATLRCSPISGHTSVYWYQQALGLGLQFLLWYDEGEERNRGNFPPRFSGRQFPNYSSELNVNALELEDSALYLCATRTGRFIQYFGAGTRLSVL.